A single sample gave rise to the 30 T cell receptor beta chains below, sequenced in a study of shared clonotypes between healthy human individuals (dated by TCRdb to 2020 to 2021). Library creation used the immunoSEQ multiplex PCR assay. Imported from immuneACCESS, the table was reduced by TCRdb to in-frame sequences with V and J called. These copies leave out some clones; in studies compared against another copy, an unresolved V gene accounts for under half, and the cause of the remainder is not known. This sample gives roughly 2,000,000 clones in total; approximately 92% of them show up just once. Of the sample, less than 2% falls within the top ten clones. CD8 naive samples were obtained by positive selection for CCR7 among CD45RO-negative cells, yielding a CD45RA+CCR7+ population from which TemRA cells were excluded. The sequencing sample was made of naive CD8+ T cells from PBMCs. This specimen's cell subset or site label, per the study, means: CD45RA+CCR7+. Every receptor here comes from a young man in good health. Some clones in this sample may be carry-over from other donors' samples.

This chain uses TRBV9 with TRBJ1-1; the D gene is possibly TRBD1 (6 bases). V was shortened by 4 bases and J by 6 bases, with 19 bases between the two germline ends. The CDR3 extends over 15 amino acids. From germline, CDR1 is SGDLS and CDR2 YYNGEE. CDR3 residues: CASSSRPGEIAEAFF. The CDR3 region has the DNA TGTGCCAGCAGCTCACGGCCAGGGGAGATAGCTGAAGCTTTCTTT.

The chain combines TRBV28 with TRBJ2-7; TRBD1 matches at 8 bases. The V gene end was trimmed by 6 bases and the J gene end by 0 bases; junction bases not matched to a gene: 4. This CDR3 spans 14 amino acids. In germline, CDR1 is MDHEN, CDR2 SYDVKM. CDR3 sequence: CASRQGQASYEQYF. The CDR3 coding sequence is TGTGCCAGCAGGCAGGGACAGGCCTCCTACGAGCAGTACTTC.

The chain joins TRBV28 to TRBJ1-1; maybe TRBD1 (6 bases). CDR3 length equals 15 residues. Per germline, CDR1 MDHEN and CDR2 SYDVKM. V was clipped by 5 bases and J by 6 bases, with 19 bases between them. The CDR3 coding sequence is TGTGCCAGCAGTGGTAACAGGGATCAAGCGGCTGAAGCTTTCTTT. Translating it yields CASSGNRDQAAEAFF.

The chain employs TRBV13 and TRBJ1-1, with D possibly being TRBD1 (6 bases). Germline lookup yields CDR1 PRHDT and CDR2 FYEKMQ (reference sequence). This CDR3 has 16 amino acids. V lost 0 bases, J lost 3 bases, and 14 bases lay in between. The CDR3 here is CASSLGEKGEHTEAFF. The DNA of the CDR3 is TGTGCCAGCAGCTTAGGGGAAAAGGGGGAGCACACTGAAGCTTTCTTT. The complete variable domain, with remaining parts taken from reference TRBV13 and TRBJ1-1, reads AAGVIQSPRHLIKEKRETATLKCYPIPRHDTVYWYQQGPGQDPQFLISFYEKMQSDKGSIPDRFSAQQFSDYHSELNMSSLELGDSALYFCASSLGEKGEHTEAFFGQGTRLTVV.

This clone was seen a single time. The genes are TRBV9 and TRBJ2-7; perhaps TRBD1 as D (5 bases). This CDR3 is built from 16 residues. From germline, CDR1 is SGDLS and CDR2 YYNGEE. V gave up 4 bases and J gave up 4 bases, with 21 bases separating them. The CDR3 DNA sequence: TGTGCCAGCAGCTCCACCCCTACAGGTGCCTCGTACGAGCAGTACTTC. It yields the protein CASSSTPTGASYEQYF.

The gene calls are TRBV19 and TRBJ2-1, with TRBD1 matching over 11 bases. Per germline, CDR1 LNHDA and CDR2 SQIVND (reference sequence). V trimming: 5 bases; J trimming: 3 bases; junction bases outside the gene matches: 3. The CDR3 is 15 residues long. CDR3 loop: CASSAGTGGYNEQFF. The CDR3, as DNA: TGTGCCAGTAGTGCCGGGACAGGGGGCTACAATGAGCAGTTCTTC.

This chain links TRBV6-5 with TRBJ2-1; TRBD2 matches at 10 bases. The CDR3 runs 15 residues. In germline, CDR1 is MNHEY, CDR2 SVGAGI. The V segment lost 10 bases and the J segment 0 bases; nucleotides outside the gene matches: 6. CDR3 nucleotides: TGTGCCACCACCCAGCGGGAGGGCTCCTACAATGAGCAGTTCTTC. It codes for CATTQREGSYNEQFF.

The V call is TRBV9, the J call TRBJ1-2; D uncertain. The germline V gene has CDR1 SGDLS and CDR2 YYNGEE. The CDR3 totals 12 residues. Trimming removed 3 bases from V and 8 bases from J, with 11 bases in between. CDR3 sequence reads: CASSGTTAGYTF. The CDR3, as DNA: TGTGCCAGCAGCGGGACGACTGCGGGCTACACCTTC.

The CDR3 protein is CASSIGRAPSGGELFF. In DNA form, the CDR3 reads TGTGCCAGTAGTATCGGAAGAGCACCCTCAGGCGGGGAGCTGTTTTTT. V is TRBV19 and J is TRBJ2-2; no clear D gene. This CDR3 is 16 amino acids long. The germline V and J ends were trimmed by 3 bases and 7 bases, with 18 bases remaining between them. The germline gives CDR1 LNHDA, CDR2 SQIVND (reference sequence).

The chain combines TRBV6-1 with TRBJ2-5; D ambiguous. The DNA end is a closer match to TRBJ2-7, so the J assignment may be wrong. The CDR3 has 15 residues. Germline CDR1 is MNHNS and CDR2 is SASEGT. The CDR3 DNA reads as TGTGCCAGCAGTGAAGGGACGGCGAGCTCCTACGAGCAGTACTTC. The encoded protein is CASSEGTASSYEQYF.

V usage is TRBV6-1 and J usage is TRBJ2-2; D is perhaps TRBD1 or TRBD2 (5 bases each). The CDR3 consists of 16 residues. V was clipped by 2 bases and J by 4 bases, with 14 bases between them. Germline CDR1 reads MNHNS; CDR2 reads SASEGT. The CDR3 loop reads CASSEWRGAGTGELFF. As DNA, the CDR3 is TGTGCCAGCAGTGAATGGAGAGGGGCGGGCACCGGGGAGCTGTTTTTT.

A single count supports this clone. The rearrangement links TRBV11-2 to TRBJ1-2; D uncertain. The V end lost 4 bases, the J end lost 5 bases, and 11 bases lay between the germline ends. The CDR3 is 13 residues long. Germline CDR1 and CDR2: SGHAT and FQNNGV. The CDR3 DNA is TGTGCCAGCAGCTCCGTGACGGAATATGGCTACACCTTC. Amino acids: CASSSVTEYGYTF.

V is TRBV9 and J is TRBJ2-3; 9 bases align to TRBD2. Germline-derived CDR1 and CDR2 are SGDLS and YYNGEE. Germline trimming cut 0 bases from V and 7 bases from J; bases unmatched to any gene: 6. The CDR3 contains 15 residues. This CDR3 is CASSVVSGSIYTQYF. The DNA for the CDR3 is TGTGCCAGCAGCGTAGTTAGCGGGAGTATATATACGCAGTATTTT.

CDR3 in amino acids: CASSVGSDYEQYF. In DNA, the CDR3 is TGTGCCAGCAGCGTAGGTTCGGACTACGAGCAGTACTTC. V is TRBV14 and J is TRBJ2-7; unclear D gene. Trimming removed 5 bases at V and 3 bases at J, with 11 bases between. This CDR3 comprises 13 residues. The V gene's germline CDR1 is SGHDN and CDR2 FVKESK.

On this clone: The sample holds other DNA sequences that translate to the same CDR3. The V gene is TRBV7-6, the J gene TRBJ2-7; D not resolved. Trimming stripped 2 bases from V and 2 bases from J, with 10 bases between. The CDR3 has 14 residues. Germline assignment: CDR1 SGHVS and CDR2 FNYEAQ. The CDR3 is CASSLLAETYEQYF. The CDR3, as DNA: TGTGCCAGCAGCTTACTTGCGGAAACCTACGAGCAGTACTTC.

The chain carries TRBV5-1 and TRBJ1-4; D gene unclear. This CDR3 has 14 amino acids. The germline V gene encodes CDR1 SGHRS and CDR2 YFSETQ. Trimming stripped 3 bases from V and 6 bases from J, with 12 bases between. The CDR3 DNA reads TGCGCCAGCAGCTGGGGAGGGTTGGATGAAAAACTGTTTTTT. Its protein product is CASSWGGLDEKLFF.

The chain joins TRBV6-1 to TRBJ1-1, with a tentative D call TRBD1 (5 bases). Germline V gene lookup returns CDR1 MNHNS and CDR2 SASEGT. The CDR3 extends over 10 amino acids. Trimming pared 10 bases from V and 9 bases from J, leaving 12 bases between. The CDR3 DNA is TGTGCCATACCCGGACACAAAGCTTTCTTT. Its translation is CAIPGHKAFF.

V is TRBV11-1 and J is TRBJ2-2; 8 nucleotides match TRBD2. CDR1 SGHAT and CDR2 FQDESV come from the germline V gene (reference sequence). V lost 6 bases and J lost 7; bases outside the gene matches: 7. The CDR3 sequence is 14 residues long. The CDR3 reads CASRPGGIHGELFF. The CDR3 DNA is TGTGCCAGCAGACCGGGGGGGATCCACGGGGAGCTGTTTTTT.

CDR3 region: CASSLFPGMQETQYF. Here the CDR3 DNA reads TGTGCCAGCAGTTTATTTCCCGGGATGCAAGAGACCCAGTACTTC. This chain links TRBV27 with TRBJ2-5; tentative D call: TRBD2 (5 bases). V was clipped by 1 base and J by 2 bases, with 11 bases between them. Germline lookup yields CDR1 MNHEY and CDR2 SMNVEV (reference sequence). CDR3 length equals 15 residues.

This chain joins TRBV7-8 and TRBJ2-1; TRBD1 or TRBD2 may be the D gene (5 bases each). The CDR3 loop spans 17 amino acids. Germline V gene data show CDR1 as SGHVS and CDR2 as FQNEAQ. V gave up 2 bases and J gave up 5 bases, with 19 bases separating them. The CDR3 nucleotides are TGTGCCAGCAGCTTACCACGGGACGGAAAGACCAACAATGAGCAGTTCTTC. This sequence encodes CASSLPRDGKTNNEQFF. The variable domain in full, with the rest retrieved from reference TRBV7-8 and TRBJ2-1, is GAGVSQSPRYKVAKRGQDVALRCDPISGHVSLFWYQQALGQGPEFLTYFQNEAQLDKSGLPSDRFFAERPEGSVSTLKIQRTQQEDSAVYLCASSLPRDGKTNNEQFFGPGTRLTVL.

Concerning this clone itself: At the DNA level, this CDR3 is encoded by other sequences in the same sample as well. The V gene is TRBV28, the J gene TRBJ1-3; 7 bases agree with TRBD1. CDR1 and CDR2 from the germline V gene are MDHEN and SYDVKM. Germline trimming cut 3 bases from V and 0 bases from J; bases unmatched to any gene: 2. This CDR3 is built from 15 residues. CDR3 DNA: TGTGCCAGCAGTTTGGACAGGACCTCTGGAAACACCATATATTTT. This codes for CASSLDRTSGNTIYF.

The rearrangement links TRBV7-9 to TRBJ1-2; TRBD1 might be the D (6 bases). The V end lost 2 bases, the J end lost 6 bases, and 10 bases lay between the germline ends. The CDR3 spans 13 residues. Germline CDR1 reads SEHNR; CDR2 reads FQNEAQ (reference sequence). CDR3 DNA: TGTGCCAGCAGCTTATTGGGGGGCGATGGCTACACCTTC. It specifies CASSLLGGDGYTF. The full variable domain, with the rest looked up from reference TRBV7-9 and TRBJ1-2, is DTGVSQNPRHKITKRGQNVTFRCDPISEHNRLYWYRQTLGQGPEFLTYFQNEAQLEKSRLLSDRFSAERPKGSFSTLEIQRTEQGDSAMYLCASSLLGGDGYTFGSGTRLTVV.

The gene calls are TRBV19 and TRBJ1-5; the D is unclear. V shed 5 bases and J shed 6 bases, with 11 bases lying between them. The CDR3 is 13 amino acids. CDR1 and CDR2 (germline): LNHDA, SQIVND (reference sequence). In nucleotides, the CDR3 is TGTGCCAGTAGTCTCGGGTTGGGTCAGCCCCAGCATTTT. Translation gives CASSLGLGQPQHF.

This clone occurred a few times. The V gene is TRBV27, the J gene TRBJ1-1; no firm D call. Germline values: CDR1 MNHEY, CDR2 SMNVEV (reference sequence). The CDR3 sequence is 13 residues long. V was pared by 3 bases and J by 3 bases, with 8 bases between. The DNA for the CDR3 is TGTGCCAGCAGTTTGTTAGCTTACACTGAAGCTTTCTTT. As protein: CASSLLAYTEAFF.

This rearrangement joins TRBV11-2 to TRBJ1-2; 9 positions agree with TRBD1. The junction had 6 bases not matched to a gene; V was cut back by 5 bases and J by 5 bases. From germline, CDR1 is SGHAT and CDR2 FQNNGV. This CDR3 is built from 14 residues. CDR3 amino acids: CASSTGTGLYGYTF. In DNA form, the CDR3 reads TGTGCCAGCAGCACCGGGACAGGGCTTTATGGCTACACCTTC.

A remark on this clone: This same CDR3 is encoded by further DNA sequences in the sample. The CDR3 DNA is TGCGCCAGCAGCCAGGAAGGGGTCTACGAGCAGTACTTC. Protein: CASSQEGVYEQYF. The rearrangement uses TRBV4-1 and TRBJ2-7; tentatively, D is TRBD1 (5 bases). Trimming removed 3 bases at V and 3 bases at J, with 9 bases between. Germline loops: CDR1 MGHRA, CDR2 YSYEKL. The CDR3 length is 13 residues.

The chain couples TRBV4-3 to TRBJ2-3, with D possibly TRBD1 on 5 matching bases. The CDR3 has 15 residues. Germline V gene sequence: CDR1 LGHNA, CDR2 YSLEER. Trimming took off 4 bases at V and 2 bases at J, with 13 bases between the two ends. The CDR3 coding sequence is TGCGCCAGCAGCCTCGAACAGGAGACCACAGATACGCAGTATTTT. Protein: CASSLEQETTDTQYF.

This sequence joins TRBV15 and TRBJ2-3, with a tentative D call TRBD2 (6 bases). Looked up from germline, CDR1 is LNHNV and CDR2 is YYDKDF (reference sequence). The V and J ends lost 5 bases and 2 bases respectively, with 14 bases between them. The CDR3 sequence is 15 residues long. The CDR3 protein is CATSRGNGFTDTQYF. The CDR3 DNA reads TGTGCCACCAGCCGGGGGAATGGCTTCACAGATACGCAGTATTTT.

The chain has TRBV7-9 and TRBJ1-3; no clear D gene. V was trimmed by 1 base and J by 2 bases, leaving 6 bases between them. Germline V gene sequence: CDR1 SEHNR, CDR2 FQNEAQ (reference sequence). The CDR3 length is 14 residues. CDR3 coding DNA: TGTGCCAGCAGCTTAGATCTGACTGGAAACACCATATATTTT. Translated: CASSLDLTGNTIYF.

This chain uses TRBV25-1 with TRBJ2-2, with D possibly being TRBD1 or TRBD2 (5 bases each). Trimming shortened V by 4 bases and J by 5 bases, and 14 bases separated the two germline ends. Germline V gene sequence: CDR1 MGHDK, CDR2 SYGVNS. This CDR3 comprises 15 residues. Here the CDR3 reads CASSGLWDVTGELFF. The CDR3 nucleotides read TGTGCCAGCAGTGGCCTTTGGGACGTAACCGGGGAGCTGTTTTTT.